Sequencing of this T cell receptor beta chain was carried out in a study of T cell repertoires in cytomegalovirus infection. About this clonotype itself: What it recognizes is unknown.

Via MiXCR, TCRdb re-called the reads, giving one row per CDR3 protein. This table holds a few hundred thousand distinct CDR3 sequences, roughly 15% found once. Study outcomes and limitations: Individuals carrying CMV plus the relevant HLA were identified by cumulative frequency of public TCR beta families. Predominance within the ex vivo response was attributable to HLA-C-restricted CMV-specific TCR beta clonotypes.

This CDR3 contains 19 residues. V shed 5 bases and J shed 1 base, with 20 bases lying between them. CDR1 KGHDR and CDR2 SFDVKD come from the germline V gene. The chain joins TRBV24-1 to TRBJ2-6, with D perhaps TRBD1 or TRBD2 (5 bases each). The sample was PBMCs. This TCR was recovered from a human donor in good health (CMV status not recorded). Some clones in this sample may be carry-over from other donors' samples. The CDR3 nucleotides read TGTGCCACCAGTGTAATACTCCGGGACGGTGCTTCTGGGGCCAACGTCCTGACTTTC. Protein product: CATSVILRDGASGANVLTF.